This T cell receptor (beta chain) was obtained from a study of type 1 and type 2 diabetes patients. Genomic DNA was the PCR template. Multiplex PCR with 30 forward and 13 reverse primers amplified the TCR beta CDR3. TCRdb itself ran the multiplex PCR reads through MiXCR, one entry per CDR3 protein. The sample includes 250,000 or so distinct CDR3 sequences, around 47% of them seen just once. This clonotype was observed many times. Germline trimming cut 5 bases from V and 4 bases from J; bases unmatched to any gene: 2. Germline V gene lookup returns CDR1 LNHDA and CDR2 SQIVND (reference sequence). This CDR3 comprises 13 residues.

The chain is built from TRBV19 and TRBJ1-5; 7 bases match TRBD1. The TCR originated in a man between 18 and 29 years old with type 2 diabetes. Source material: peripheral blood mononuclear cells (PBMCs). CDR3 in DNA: TGTGCCAGTAGTTCGGGACAGAATCAGCCCCAGCATTTT. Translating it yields CASSSGQNQPQHF. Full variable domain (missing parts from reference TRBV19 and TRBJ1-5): DGGITQSPKYLFRKEGQNVTLSCEQNLNHDAMYWYRQDPGQGLRLIYYSQIVNDFQKGDIAEGYSVSREKKESFPLTVTSAQKNPTAFYLCASSSGQNQPQHFGDGTRLSIL.